Below are 32 T cell receptor beta chains sequenced from a single sample in a study of Ad26.COV2.S vaccination and SARS-CoV-2 variants. Treatment defined: 19 received Ad26.COV2.S at low or high dose, single or two shots; roughly 5 received placebo; per-sample allocation not given. Collection of samples fell on day 63 after the first vaccine or placebo injection. Measured with immunoSEQ multiplex PCR; TCRdb has only the in-frame clones, and not every one. The profile covers approximately 250,000 clones, with 70% to 90% appearing a single time and about 2.8% taken by the ten largest. The starting material was peripheral blood, obtained in a trial of Ad26.COV2.S vaccine versus placebo. All receptors derive from a person between 18 and 59 years old who received the Ad26.COV2.S COVID-19 vaccine or a placebo.

This chain joins TRBV2 and TRBJ2-1; D remains ambiguous. V was clipped by 3 bases and J by 12 bases, with 9 bases between them. The length of the CDR3 is 11 residues. Germline CDR1 reads SNHLY; CDR2 reads FYNNEI. The CDR3 spells CASSDPRVQFF. The CDR3 nucleotides read TGTGCCAGCAGTGACCCTAGGGTGCAGTTCTTC.

This clone showed up just once. This chain uses TRBV11-2 with TRBJ2-7; possible D gene TRBD1, 5 bases. Trimming took 3 bases from V and 1 from J, leaving 7 bases between them. The germline CDR1 and CDR2 sequences are SGHAT and FQNNGV. The CDR3 runs 13 residues. The CDR3 protein is CASSFAGSYEQYV. In DNA form, the CDR3 reads TGTGCCAGCAGCTTCGCAGGGTCCTACGAGCAGTACGTC.

The genes are TRBV4-1 and TRBJ1-2, with 7 bases aligning to TRBD1. Germline V gene lookup returns CDR1 MGHRA and CDR2 YSYEKL. The length of the CDR3 is 15 residues. V shed 0 bases, J shed 3 bases, and the junction held 4 bases outside the gene matches. This chain's CDR3 is CASSQDRDSYYGYTF. The CDR3 DNA is TGCGCCAGCAGCCAAGACCGGGACAGCTACTATGGCTACACCTTC.

The chain carries TRBV9 and TRBJ2-1; 8 nucleotides agree with TRBD1. This CDR3 spans 14 amino acids. Germline V gives CDR1 SGDLS, CDR2 YYNGEE. V was clipped by 1 base and J by 9 bases; unmatched bases: 6. CDR3 sequence reads: CASSVILGTGEQFF. CDR3 DNA sequence: TGTGCCAGCAGCGTAATCTTGGGGACAGGTGAGCAGTTCTTC.

This chain uses TRBV7-3 with TRBJ2-2; 7 nucleotides agree with TRBD1. The CDR3 covers 15 residues. CDR1 and CDR2 (germline): SGHTA, FQGTGA. The trim removed 3 bases at V and 3 bases at J, leaving 4 bases unmatched. CDR3 protein: CASSFKGAYTGELFF. Written as DNA, the CDR3 is TGTGCCAGCAGCTTCAAGGGGGCGTACACCGGGGAGCTGTTTTTT. The full variable domain, with the rest looked up from reference TRBV7-3 and TRBJ2-2, is GAGVSQTPSNKVTEKGKYVELRCDPISGHTALYWYRQSLGQGPEFLIYFQGTGAADDSGLPNDRFFAVRPEGSVSTLKIQRTERGDSAVYLCASSFKGAYTGELFFGEGSRLTVL.

This rearrangement joins TRBV29-1 to TRBJ1-2; 8 nucleotides align to TRBD1. With V trimmed by 7 bases and J by 3 bases, 7 bases remained unmatched. This CDR3 has 13 amino acids. From germline, CDR1 is SQVTM and CDR2 ANQGSEA. The CDR3 nucleotides read TGCAGCGGAACCGGGACAGGAGACTATGGCTACACCTTC. This encodes CSGTGTGDYGYTF.

The J gene is TRBJ2-6, the V gene TRBV19, with TRBD1 identical over 8 bases. The CDR3 is 19 amino acids. Germline loops: CDR1 LNHDA, CDR2 SQIVND (reference sequence). V shed 1 base, J shed 3 bases, and the junction held 11 bases outside the gene matches. In DNA, the CDR3 is TGTGCCAGTAGTATAGGGTTTTGGCAGGGGGCGATTGGGGCCAACGTCCTGACTTTC. Translated: CASSIGFWQGAIGANVLTF.

This clone was observed at least ten times. The rearrangement links TRBV19 to TRBJ2-3; 12 bases are a match to TRBD2. CDR1 is LNHDA and CDR2 is SQIVND in the germline V gene (reference sequence). J gave up 3 bases and V 3 bases, and 4 bases lay outside the gene matches. CDR3 length: 16 amino acids. CDR3 amino acids: CASSMGTSGLTDTQYF. For the CDR3, the DNA is TGTGCCAGTAGTATGGGGACTAGCGGGTTGACAGATACGCAGTATTTT.

V gene TRBV9 combines with J gene TRBJ2-2, with D unclear. The germline CDR1 and CDR2 sequences are SGDLS and YYNGEE. The CDR3 contains 14 residues. With 1 base removed from V and 6 bases from J, the gap between germline ends came to 10 bases. The CDR3: CASSVISGPGELFF. In nucleotides, the CDR3 is TGTGCCAGCAGCGTAATATCCGGCCCCGGGGAGCTGTTTTTT.

The CDR3 DNA sequence: TGCAGTGCTAGTGGTGGTATAGGTTTCGAGACCCAGTACTTC. This translates into CSASGGIGFETQYF. The J gene is TRBJ2-5, the V gene TRBV20-1; D gene uncertain. This CDR3 region has 14 residues. Trimming shortened V by 3 bases and J by 5 bases, and 16 bases separated the two germline ends. Looked up from germline, CDR1 is DFQATT and CDR2 is SNEGSKA (reference sequence).

The chain employs TRBV27 and TRBJ2-3; D not certain. Germline CDR1 and CDR2: MNHEY and SMNVEV (reference sequence). CDR3 length: 15 amino acids. The V and J ends lost 5 bases and 4 bases respectively, with 16 bases between them. The CDR3 protein is CASSLRAGRSDTQYF. CDR3 DNA: TGTGCCAGCAGTCTTAGGGCCGGCCGATCAGATACGCAGTATTTT.

The J gene is TRBJ2-1, the V gene TRBV7-6; D uncertain. Trimming shortened V by 1 base and J by 6 bases, and 10 bases separated the two germline ends. This CDR3 contains 14 residues. From germline, CDR1 is SGHVS and CDR2 FNYEAQ. In DNA, the CDR3 is TGTGCCAGCAGCTTAGGCGTGGGCCCCAATGAGCAGTTCTTC. The encoded protein is CASSLGVGPNEQFF.

The V and J genes are TRBV2 and TRBJ2-1; 7 bases are a match to TRBD1. Germline V gene sequence: CDR1 SNHLY, CDR2 FYNNEI. The V segment lost 6 bases and the J segment 5 bases; nucleotides outside the gene matches: 7. The CDR3 has 14 amino acids. In DNA form, the CDR3 reads TGTGCCAGCAGGGGTGACAGGGATCACAATGAGCAGTTCTTC. It yields the protein CASRGDRDHNEQFF.

The genes are TRBV18 and TRBJ1-1; D is ambiguous. Germline V gene sequence: CDR1 KGHSH, CDR2 LQKENI. V was shortened by 4 bases and J by 0 bases, with 3 bases between the two germline ends. The CDR3 length is 12 residues. The CDR3 loop is CASSRMNTEAFF. CDR3 sequence (DNA): TGTGCCAGCTCACGAATGAACACTGAAGCTTTCTTT.

The chain combines TRBV5-1 with TRBJ1-1; TRBD1 aligns across 9 bases. Germline V gene data show CDR1 as SGHRS and CDR2 as YFSETQ. This CDR3 is 14 amino acids long. The trim removed 3 bases at V and 4 bases at J, leaving 4 bases unmatched. CDR3 sequence: CASSWGQGSTEAFF. In DNA, the CDR3 is TGCGCCAGCAGCTGGGGACAGGGTAGCACTGAAGCTTTCTTT.

About this clone: The same CDR3 arises from other DNA sequences in this sample as well. This rearrangement joins TRBV3-1 (or the pseudogene TRBV3-2) to TRBJ1-5; possibly TRBD1 for D (6 bases). Germline values: CDR1 LGHDT, CDR2 YNNKEL (reference sequence). This CDR3 comprises 13 residues. With 4 bases removed from V and 4 bases from J, the gap between germline ends came to 8 bases. In DNA form, the CDR3 reads TGTGCCAGCAGCCCGGACAGTAATCAGCCCCAGCATTTT. It codes for CASSPDSNQPQHF.

In its sample, this clone was seen once. This chain links TRBV4-1 with TRBJ2-7; D unclear. Trimming left V 1 base short and J 1 base short, with 8 bases between. CDR1 MGHRA and CDR2 YSYEKL come from the germline V gene. The CDR3 sequence is 14 residues long. The CDR3 nucleotides are TGCGCCAGCAGCCAAGGATGGGGTTCCTACGAGCAGTACTTC. Its translation: CASSQGWGSYEQYF.

The chain combines TRBV2 with TRBJ2-3, with D unclear. This CDR3 has 13 amino acids. Germline V gene lookup returns CDR1 SNHLY and CDR2 FYNNEI. V was shortened by 4 bases and J by 4 bases, with 9 bases between the two germline ends. The CDR3 DNA follows: TGTGCCAGCAGTGGGTATCGCGCAGATACGCAGTATTTT. Encoded protein: CASSGYRADTQYF.

V gene TRBV24-1 combines with J gene TRBJ2-1; 9 bases are shared with TRBD1. With 7 bases clipped from V and 7 bases from J, the junction kept 7 bases outside the gene matches. Germline V gene lookup returns CDR1 KGHDR and CDR2 SFDVKD. There are 14 residues in the CDR3. CDR3 protein: CATRPGQGTNEQFF. CDR3 nucleotides: TGTGCCACCAGGCCGGGACAGGGCACAAATGAGCAGTTCTTC.

The chain recombines TRBV29-1 with TRBJ1-4, with a weak D call TRBD1 (6 bases). The CDR3 extends over 15 amino acids. The V and J ends lost 1 base and 8 bases respectively, with 17 bases between them. Germline values: CDR1 SQVTM, CDR2 ANQGSEA. CDR3 coding DNA: TGCAGCGTTGAAGCTCCACAGGGATCTGGCGAAAAACTGTTTTTT. Protein product: CSVEAPQGSGEKLFF.

The rearrangement links TRBV30 to TRBJ1-2; D is perhaps TRBD1 (6 bases). V was shortened by 0 bases and J by 7 bases, with 12 bases between the two germline ends. The length of the CDR3 is 13 residues. Germline V gives CDR1 GTSNPN, CDR2 SVGIG (reference sequence). The CDR3 coding sequence is TGTGCCTGGAGTGTACGGGGGGCGGGTGGCTACACCTTC. This sequence encodes CAWSVRGAGGYTF.

The chain combines TRBV4-2 with TRBJ1-3; 7 bases are a match to TRBD1. V shed 1 base, J shed 0 bases, and the junction held 0 bases outside the gene matches. Germline loops: CDR1 LGHNA, CDR2 YNFKEQ. The CDR3 is made up of 15 amino acids. The CDR3 nucleotides read TGTGCCAGCAGCCAAGGGACAGGCTCTGGAAACACCATATATTTT. Residues: CASSQGTGSGNTIYF.

This clone was seen just once. The rearrangement uses TRBV19 and TRBJ1-1, with 9 bases lining up with TRBD1. From germline, CDR1 is LNHDA and CDR2 SQIVND (reference sequence). Germline trimming cut 7 bases from V and 6 bases from J; bases unmatched to any gene: 15. The CDR3 spans 16 residues. The CDR3 DNA reads as TGTGCCAGTATGCGATCGGGACAGGGAAGGATCGCTGAAGCTTTCTTT. It specifies CASMRSGQGRIAEAFF.

The chain recombines TRBV3-1 (or the pseudogene TRBV3-2) with TRBJ2-1; TRBD1 might be the D (6 bases). Per the germline V gene, CDR1 is LGHDT and CDR2 is YNNKEL (reference sequence). The CDR3 spans 14 residues. The V gene lost 4 bases and the J gene lost 5 bases, with 12 bases spanning the gap. CDR3 protein: CASSRWDTNNEQFF. For the CDR3, the DNA is TGTGCCAGCAGCCGCTGGGACACCAACAATGAGCAGTTCTTC.

The rearrangement links TRBV4-2 to TRBJ1-5, with TRBD1 matching over 8 bases. With V trimmed by 0 bases and J by 1 base, 14 bases remained unmatched. Germline V gene sequence: CDR1 LGHNA, CDR2 YNFKEQ. This CDR3 contains 20 residues. The CDR3 DNA follows: TGTGCCAGCAGCCAAGACTTTACAGGGGGAGAAGGTTCAAGCAATCAGCCCCAGCATTTT. It translates to CASSQDFTGGEGSSNQPQHF.

This clone was counted a few times. The rearrangement links TRBV6-5 to TRBJ1-5; no definite D call. The germline V and J ends were trimmed by 8 bases and 2 bases, with 7 bases remaining between them. CDR1 and CDR2 (germline): MNHEY, SVGAGI. There are 12 residues in the CDR3. The chain's CDR3 is CASGWGNQPQHF. The CDR3 bases are TGTGCCAGCGGGTGGGGCAATCAGCCCCAGCATTTT.

This chain connects TRBV11-2 to TRBJ2-7; 12 bases are shared with TRBD2. In germline, CDR1 is SGHAT, CDR2 FQNNGV. This CDR3 contains 16 residues. The trim removed 5 bases at V and 3 bases at J, leaving 8 bases unmatched. DNA of the CDR3: TGTGCCAGCAGCGATTTGAGACTAGCGGGAGTCTACGAGCAGTACGTC. Translation: CASSDLRLAGVYEQYV.

The rearrangement joins TRBV19 to TRBJ1-1; the match to TRBD1 covers 8 bases. V shed 3 bases, J shed 5 bases, and the junction held 8 bases outside the gene matches. The germline V gene has CDR1 LNHDA and CDR2 SQIVND (reference sequence). The CDR3 has 15 amino acids. CDR3 sequence: CASSIQQGGWTEAFF. As DNA, the CDR3 is TGTGCCAGTAGTATTCAACAGGGGGGGTGGACTGAAGCTTTCTTT.

This chain links TRBV19 with TRBJ2-1; no firm D call. Germline V gene sequence: CDR1 LNHDA, CDR2 SQIVND (reference sequence). The germline V and J ends were trimmed by 5 bases and 0 bases, with 14 bases remaining between them. This CDR3 is built from 16 residues. The CDR3 sequence is CASSPPGRHSYNEQFF. The CDR3 DNA reads as TGTGCCAGTAGTCCCCCCGGCAGACACTCCTACAATGAGCAGTTCTTC.

The rearrangement links TRBV18 to TRBJ1-5; 7 bases map to TRBD1. CDR1 is KGHSH, CDR2 LQKENI, per germline. CDR3 length: 16 amino acids. With V trimmed by 2 bases and J by 3 bases, 7 bases remained unmatched. CDR3 loop: CASSPNTGAINQPQHF. CDR3 DNA: TGTGCCAGCTCACCAAACACAGGGGCCATCAATCAGCCCCAGCATTTT.

The J gene is TRBJ2-7, the V gene TRBV5-1, with D unclear. The CDR3 covers 14 residues. V lost 4 bases, J lost 4 bases, and 15 bases lay in between. CDR1 SGHRS and CDR2 YFSETQ come from the germline V gene. The CDR3 DNA reads TGCGCCAGCAGCACCCCGCAGGCCACGTACGAGCAGTACGTC. It codes for CASSTPQATYEQYV.

This clone appeared once. The CDR3 protein is CASSARQQNTGELFF. CDR3 sequence (DNA): TGTGCCAGCAGCGCCCGACAGCAGAACACCGGGGAGCTGTTTTTT. The genes are TRBV9 and TRBJ2-2, with a tentative D call TRBD1 (5 bases). In germline, CDR1 is SGDLS, CDR2 YYNGEE. Trimming removed 3 bases at V and 1 base at J, with 10 bases between. The CDR3 runs to 15 residues.